Listed here are 12 T cell receptor beta chains from one sample, sequenced in a study of shared clonotypes between healthy human individuals. Method: immunoSEQ multiplex PCR; TCRdb's copy keeps in-frame clones and lacks some. The sample has about 1,800,000 clones; about 95% are singletons. CD45RO-negative cells were positively selected for CCR7, leaving out terminally differentiated effector memory CD45RA+ cells. Material: naive CD8+ T cells sorted from blood. Receptors were obtained from a man aged 18-30 years in good health.

CDR3: CSVEMDSGYIQYF. The DNA for the CDR3 is TGCAGCGTTGAAATGGATTCCGGGTACATTCAGTACTTC. The rearrangement joins TRBV29-1 to TRBJ2-4; D not certain. Trimming removed 2 bases from V and 8 bases from J, with 13 bases in between. The CDR3 length is 13 residues. The germline CDR1 and CDR2 sequences are SQVTM and ANQGSEA.

This chain connects TRBV6-5 to TRBJ1-1; D not certain. The CDR3 is 15 amino acids. V was trimmed by 2 bases and J by 1 base, leaving 11 bases between them. CDR1 is MNHEY, CDR2 SVGAGI, per germline. The CDR3 DNA sequence: TGTGCCAGCAGTTACCTATCGGCGGAGAACACTGAAGCTTTCTTT. Amino acids: CASSYLSAENTEAFF.

This sequence joins TRBV28 and TRBJ1-3; D not resolved. V lost 3 bases and J lost 0, with 6 bases in between. From germline, CDR1 is MDHEN and CDR2 SYDVKM. The CDR3 is made up of 14 amino acids. The CDR3 DNA reads TGTGCCAGCAGTTTTCTGAACTCTGGAAACACCATATATTTT. Translating gives CASSFLNSGNTIYF. The variable domain in full, with the rest retrieved from reference TRBV28 and TRBJ1-3, is DVKVTQSSRYLVKRTGEKVFLECVQDMDHENMFWYRQDPGLGLRLIYFSYDVKMKEKGDIPEGYSVSREKKERFSLILESASTNQTSMYLCASSFLNSGNTIYFGEGSWLTVV.

The rearrangement uses TRBV7-9 and TRBJ2-1; 8 bases fit TRBD2. The CDR3 consists of 15 residues. Germline lookup yields CDR1 SEHNR and CDR2 FQNEAQ (reference sequence). Trimming removed 5 bases from V and 3 bases from J; junction bases left unmatched: 6. The CDR3 protein is CASSSPGLDYNEQFF. In DNA, the CDR3 is TGTGCCAGCAGCAGCCCGGGACTAGACTACAATGAGCAGTTCTTC.

As concerns this clone: The same CDR3 arises from other DNA sequences in this sample as well. The J gene is TRBJ1-1, the V gene TRBV5-6; no firm D call. This CDR3 comprises 12 residues. Germline V gene lookup returns CDR1 SGHDT and CDR2 YYEEEE. The V end lost 1 base, the J end lost 5 bases, and 6 bases lay between the germline ends. DNA for the CDR3: TGTGCCAGCAGCTTGCTCGGTACTGAAGCTTTCTTT. Amino acid sequence: CASSLLGTEAFF.

V and J are TRBV6-1 and TRBJ2-1; D may be TRBD2 (5 bases). Germline V lookup: CDR1 MNHNS, CDR2 SASEGT. The CDR3 spans 15 residues. With 1 base removed from V and 2 bases from J, the gap between germline ends came to 9 bases. In DNA, the CDR3 is TGTGCCAGCAGTGAAGGACTAACAACCTACAATGAGCAGTTCTTC. Encoded protein: CASSEGLTTYNEQFF.

V gene TRBV5-1 combines with J gene TRBJ2-7; the D is unclear. V lost 0 bases and J 2 bases, leaving 9 bases between the germline ends. The CDR3 runs to 14 residues. Germline values: CDR1 SGHRS, CDR2 YFSETQ. DNA of the CDR3: TGCGCCAGCAGCTTGGTTCAGACTCCCTACGAGCAGTACTTC. Amino acid sequence: CASSLVQTPYEQYF. Complete variable domain (other parts from reference TRBV5-1 and TRBJ2-7): KAGVTQTPRYLIKTRGQQVTLSCSPISGHRSVSWYQQTPGQGLQFLFEYFSETQRNKGNFPGRFSGRQFSNSRSEMNVSTLELGDSALYLCASSLVQTPYEQYFGPGTRLTVT.

With respect to this clone: At one end, the junction sequence differs from germline, possibly due to a read error. The chain is built from TRBV6-1 and TRBJ1-1; 7 nucleotides align to TRBD1. The CDR3 consists of 12 residues. The germline V gene encodes CDR1 MNHNS and CDR2 SASEGT. The CDR3 sequence: CASSEEGKWDRF. The CDR3, as DNA: TGTGCCAGCAGTGAAGAGGGAAAGTGGGACAGATTT.

The V and J genes are TRBV29-1 and TRBJ2-1; perhaps TRBD2 as D (5 bases). The germline V gene encodes CDR1 SQVTM and CDR2 ANQGSEA. Trimming shortened V by 6 bases and J by 0 bases, and 9 bases separated the two germline ends. The CDR3 is made up of 13 amino acids. CDR3 DNA sequence: TGCAGCGTACGCGGGTTCTCCTACAATGAGCAGTTCTTC. Translating it yields CSVRGFSYNEQFF.

The V and J genes are TRBV29-1 and TRBJ1-2; 9 bases match TRBD1. The CDR3 is 13 residues long. CDR1 and CDR2 from the germline V gene are SQVTM and ANQGSEA. Unmatched junction bases numbered 7, after V lost 6 bases and J lost 5 bases. CDR3: CSVDRGGFYGYTF. The CDR3 coding sequence is TGCAGCGTAGACAGGGGGGGATTTTATGGCTACACCTTC.

This clone turned up a few times. The chain couples TRBV4-1 to TRBJ1-1, with 8 bases lining up with TRBD1. Trimming took 6 bases from V and 1 from J; bases not matched to a gene: 4. The germline CDR1 and CDR2 sequences are MGHRA and YSYEKL. The CDR3 loop spans 14 amino acids. The CDR3 nucleotides read TGCGCCAGCAGTCCGACAGGGGAGAACACTGAAGCTTTCTTT. As protein: CASSPTGENTEAFF.

The chain has TRBV7-9 and TRBJ2-3; D is ambiguous. Germline CDR1 reads SEHNR; CDR2 reads FQNEAQ (reference sequence). V lost 5 bases, J lost 5 bases, and 8 bases lay in between. This CDR3 is 12 amino acids long. The CDR3 region has the DNA TGTGCCAGCAGCCCTGGTGGAGATACGCAGTATTTT. Its protein product is CASSPGGDTQYF.